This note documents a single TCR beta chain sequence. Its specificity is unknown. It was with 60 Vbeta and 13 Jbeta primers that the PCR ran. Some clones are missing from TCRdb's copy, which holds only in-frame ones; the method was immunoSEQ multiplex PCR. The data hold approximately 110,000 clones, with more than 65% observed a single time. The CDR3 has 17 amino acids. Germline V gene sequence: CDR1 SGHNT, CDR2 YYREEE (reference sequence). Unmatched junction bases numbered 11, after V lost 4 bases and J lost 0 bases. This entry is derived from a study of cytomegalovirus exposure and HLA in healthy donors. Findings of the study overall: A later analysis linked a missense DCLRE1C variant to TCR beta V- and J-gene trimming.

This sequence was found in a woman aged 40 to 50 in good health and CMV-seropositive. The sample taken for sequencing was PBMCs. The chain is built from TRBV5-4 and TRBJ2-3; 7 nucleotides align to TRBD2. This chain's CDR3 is CASSPGIAGASTDTQYF. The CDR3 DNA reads TGTGCCAGCAGCCCGGGTATAGCGGGTGCTAGCACAGATACGCAGTATTTT.